A selection of T cell receptor beta chains follows, all from one sample in a study of low-dose radiotherapy and immunotherapy resistance in tumors. TCRdb fed the reads into MiXCR, producing one record per CDR3 protein. The data contain tens of thousands of distinct CDR3 sequences, 18% of them seen just once; the ten biggest clones take up roughly 2.8%. The sample in question was PBMCs, obtained before treatment. These receptors originate from a male donor with prostate cancer. CDR3s include the opening cysteine and the closing phenylalanine or tryptophan. A D gene is named only where the DNA matches it firmly. The size field is filled for only some rows; it gives once, few, many or a size class.

d_call: -; j_call: TRBJ2-3; v_call: TRBV3-1; clone_size: many; cdr3_nt: TGTGCCAGCAGCCCTCCCTATTTCGTGGCGGGTAGGGATACGCAGTATTTT; cdr3_aa: CASSPPYFVAGRDTQYF
d_call: TRBD2; j_call: TRBJ2-1; v_call: TRBV3-1; clone_size: many; cdr3_nt: TGTGCCAGCAGCCAATTCCCCTTTTCTAGCGGGCTATACAATGAGCAGTTCTTC; cdr3_aa: CASSQFPFSSGLYNEQFF
d_call: -; j_call: TRBJ1-5; v_call: TRBV5-1; clone_size: many; cdr3_nt: TGCGCCAGCAGCTTGGATCCATATAGCAATCAGCCCCAGCATTTT; cdr3_aa: CASSLDPYSNQPQHF
d_call: -; j_call: TRBJ1-5; v_call: TRBV19; clone_size: many; cdr3_nt: TGTGCCAGTAGTATAGATAACCGTGTTCAGCCCCAGCATTTT; cdr3_aa: CASSIDNRVQPQHF
d_call: TRBD2; j_call: TRBJ2-5; v_call: TRBV10-2; clone_size: many; cdr3_nt: TGCGCCAGCAGTGCGGGGGGGCGAGAGACCCAGTACTTC; cdr3_aa: CASSAGGRETQYF
d_call: -; j_call: TRBJ2-3; v_call: TRBV2; clone_size: many; cdr3_nt: TGTGCCAGCAGCCCCGATGTAGTGGTAGATACGCAGTATTTT; cdr3_aa: CASSPDVVVDTQYF
d_call: TRBD1; j_call: TRBJ1-1; v_call: TRBV6-5; clone_size: -; cdr3_nt: TGTGCCACGAAGGACAGGGGGCTCGCTGAAGCTTTCTTT; cdr3_aa: CATKDRGLAEAFF
d_call: TRBD2; j_call: TRBJ2-5; v_call: TRBV3-1; clone_size: many; cdr3_nt: TGTGCCAGCAGCCAAGAAGAGGGGACTAGTCATTTCCAAGAGACCCAGTACTTC; cdr3_aa: CASSQEEGTSHFQETQYF
d_call: TRBD1; j_call: TRBJ1-2; v_call: TRBV4-1; clone_size: many; cdr3_nt: TGCGCCAGCAGCCTAACTCCTACAGGGGGCAAGGGGGGCTACACCTTC; cdr3_aa: CASSLTPTGGKGGYTF
d_call: -; j_call: TRBJ2-6; v_call: TRBV5-1; clone_size: many; cdr3_nt: TGCGCCAGCACCGGCGGGCACTCTGGGGCCAACGTCCTGACTTTC; cdr3_aa: CASTGGHSGANVLTF
d_call: -; j_call: TRBJ1-6; v_call: TRBV7-9; clone_size: many; cdr3_nt: TGTGCCAGCAGCAAAAGTATGGGGCGGAATAACTCACCCCTCCACTTT; cdr3_aa: CASSKSMGRNNSPLHF
d_call: TRBD2; j_call: TRBJ2-5; v_call: TRBV20-1; clone_size: many; cdr3_nt: TGCAGTGCCGACAAGAGGGAGGGGTACCAAGAGACCCAGTACTTC; cdr3_aa: CSADKREGYQETQYF
d_call: -; j_call: TRBJ2-7; v_call: TRBV20-1; clone_size: many; cdr3_nt: TGCAGTGCTACTAAGACGGACTCGCGGTACTTC; cdr3_aa: CSATKTDSRYF
d_call: -; j_call: TRBJ1-1; v_call: TRBV3-1; clone_size: many; cdr3_nt: TGTGCCAGCAGTCCACAGGGCCCCCGCACTGAAGCTTTCTTT; cdr3_aa: CASSPQGPRTEAFF
d_call: TRBD2; j_call: TRBJ2-3; v_call: TRBV3-1; clone_size: many; cdr3_nt: TGTGCCAGCAGAAGGTCTAGCGGGGGGGAAACAGATACGCAGTATTTT; cdr3_aa: CASRRSSGGETDTQYF
d_call: TRBD2; j_call: TRBJ2-5; v_call: TRBV10-3; clone_size: many; cdr3_nt: TGTGCCATCAGTGCGGGGCTAGCGGGGACCCAAGAGACCCAGTACTTC; cdr3_aa: CAISAGLAGTQETQYF
d_call: TRBD2; j_call: TRBJ2-1; v_call: TRBV6-5; clone_size: many; cdr3_nt: TGTGCCAGCAAGCGGGGGGGTTACCACAATGAGCAGTTCTTC; cdr3_aa: CASKRGGYHNEQFF
d_call: TRBD1; j_call: TRBJ2-5; v_call: TRBV19; clone_size: many; cdr3_nt: TGTGCCAGCCGAGAGGACAGGAGAACGATGCCCCAGTACTTC; cdr3_aa: CASREDRRTMPQYF
d_call: -; j_call: TRBJ2-2; v_call: TRBV29-1; clone_size: many; cdr3_nt: TGCAGCGTTGGGGGGACCGGGGAGCTGTTTTTT; cdr3_aa: CSVGGTGELFF
d_call: -; j_call: TRBJ1-3; v_call: TRBV29-1; clone_size: many; cdr3_nt: TGCAGCGTTGAAGAGGGGGCCTTCTCTGGAAACACCATATATTTT; cdr3_aa: CSVEEGAFSGNTIYF
d_call: TRBD1; j_call: TRBJ2-2; v_call: TRBV7-9; clone_size: many; cdr3_nt: TGTGCCAGCAGCACGACAGGGATGAACACCGGGGAGCTGTTTTTT; cdr3_aa: CASSTTGMNTGELFF
d_call: TRBD1; j_call: TRBJ1-4; v_call: TRBV13; clone_size: many; cdr3_nt: TGTGCCAGCAGCTTAGGCCCGACAGGGACGGCCGGCGGCGAAAAACTGTTTTTT; cdr3_aa: CASSLGPTGTAGGEKLFF
d_call: TRBD1; j_call: TRBJ2-2; v_call: TRBV11-2; clone_size: many; cdr3_nt: TGTGCCAGCAGCTACACGACAGGGAGTCCCGGGGAGCTGTTTTTT; cdr3_aa: CASSYTTGSPGELFF
d_call: -; j_call: TRBJ1-6; v_call: TRBV20-1; clone_size: -; cdr3_nt: TGCAGTGCTAAGTCACCGGATAATTCACCCCTCCACTTT; cdr3_aa: CSAKSPDNSPLHF
d_call: -; j_call: TRBJ2-2; v_call: TRBV10-3; clone_size: many; cdr3_nt: TGCGCCCACCTTAAGGGGGGCCTCGACACCGGGGAGCTGTTTTTT; cdr3_aa: CAHLKGGLDTGELFF
d_call: TRBD1; j_call: TRBJ2-1; v_call: TRBV18; clone_size: -; cdr3_nt: TGTGCCAGCTCACCACCGGACAGGGACTACAATGAGCAGTTCTTC; cdr3_aa: CASSPPDRDYNEQFF
d_call: -; j_call: TRBJ2-7; v_call: TRBV12-3/TRBV12-4; clone_size: many; cdr3_nt: TGTGCCAGCGGTAGCGGCATCTCCTACGAGCAGTACTTC; cdr3_aa: CASGSGISYEQYF
d_call: -; j_call: TRBJ2-1; v_call: TRBV5-1; clone_size: -; cdr3_nt: TGCGCCAGCAGCTTGGACGGTGGGCATTCCTACAATGAGCAGTTCTTC; cdr3_aa: CASSLDGGHSYNEQFF
d_call: TRBD2; j_call: TRBJ2-3; v_call: TRBV10-3; clone_size: few; cdr3_nt: TGTGCCATCAGTACCATAAGCGGGGGACGTAGCACAGATACGCAGTATTTT; cdr3_aa: CAISTISGGRSTDTQYF
d_call: TRBD2; j_call: TRBJ2-2; v_call: TRBV10-2; clone_size: many; cdr3_nt: TGCGCCAGCCATGGGGGACTAGCGGACCCTGACACCGGGGAGCTGTTTTTT; cdr3_aa: CASHGGLADPDTGELFF
d_call: -; j_call: TRBJ2-2; v_call: TRBV14; clone_size: -; cdr3_nt: TGTGCCAGCAGCCAAGATGGGGTTGCTGGCAGGGAGCTGTTTTTT; cdr3_aa: CASSQDGVAGRELFF
d_call: -; j_call: TRBJ2-5; v_call: TRBV18; clone_size: many; cdr3_nt: TGTGCCAGCTCACCTCAACTCTTGACGGACGGCCCGAAGACCCAGTACTTC; cdr3_aa: CASSPQLLTDGPKTQYF
d_call: TRBD1; j_call: TRBJ2-7; v_call: TRBV28; clone_size: -; cdr3_nt: TGTGCCACCGACCCTTCGGGGACAGGGTATTACGAGCAGTACTTC; cdr3_aa: CATDPSGTGYYEQYF
d_call: -; j_call: TRBJ1-2; v_call: TRBV12-3/TRBV12-4; clone_size: few; cdr3_nt: TGTGCCAGCAGTAGACTCGGGCACGGCTACACCTTC; cdr3_aa: CASSRLGHGYTF
d_call: -; j_call: TRBJ1-4; v_call: TRBV15; clone_size: -; cdr3_nt: -; cdr3_aa: CATSRPGIGPTNEKLFFFFFFFFF
d_call: -; j_call: TRBJ2-1; v_call: TRBV19; clone_size: -; cdr3_nt: TGTGCCAGTAAGGGGGGAGGAGGGGGCCGGTACAATGAGCAGTTCTTC; cdr3_aa: CASKGGGGGRYNEQFF
d_call: -; j_call: TRBJ2-7; v_call: TRBV26; clone_size: -; cdr3_nt: TGTGCCACCCGGACGATCTACGGCTCCTACGAGCAGTACTTC; cdr3_aa: CATRTIYGSYEQYF
d_call: TRBD2; j_call: TRBJ2-3; v_call: TRBV20-1; clone_size: many; cdr3_nt: TGCAGTGCGAATCCACTAGCGGGGTTCCTAAGTTCAGATACGCAGTATTTT; cdr3_aa: CSANPLAGFLSSDTQYF
d_call: -; j_call: TRBJ1-1; v_call: TRBV27; clone_size: many; cdr3_nt: TGTGCCAGCAGTTTAGGGGTTCAGAACACTGAAGCTTTCTTT; cdr3_aa: CASSLGVQNTEAFF
d_call: TRBD1; j_call: TRBJ2-2; v_call: TRBV2; clone_size: many; cdr3_nt: TGTGCCAGCAATCGGGACAGGGGGTCACGAACCGGGGAGCTGTTTTTT; cdr3_aa: CASNRDRGSRTGELFF
d_call: TRBD2; j_call: TRBJ2-5; v_call: TRBV29-1; clone_size: -; cdr3_nt: TGCAGCGCCGCCAAGGATCGGACTAGGGTGCAGACCCAGTACTTC; cdr3_aa: CSAAKDRTRVQTQYF
d_call: TRBD2; j_call: TRBJ2-3; v_call: TRBV20-1; clone_size: many; cdr3_nt: TGCAGTGCCGGGGGGGATCACGATACGCAGTATTTT; cdr3_aa: CSAGGDHDTQYF